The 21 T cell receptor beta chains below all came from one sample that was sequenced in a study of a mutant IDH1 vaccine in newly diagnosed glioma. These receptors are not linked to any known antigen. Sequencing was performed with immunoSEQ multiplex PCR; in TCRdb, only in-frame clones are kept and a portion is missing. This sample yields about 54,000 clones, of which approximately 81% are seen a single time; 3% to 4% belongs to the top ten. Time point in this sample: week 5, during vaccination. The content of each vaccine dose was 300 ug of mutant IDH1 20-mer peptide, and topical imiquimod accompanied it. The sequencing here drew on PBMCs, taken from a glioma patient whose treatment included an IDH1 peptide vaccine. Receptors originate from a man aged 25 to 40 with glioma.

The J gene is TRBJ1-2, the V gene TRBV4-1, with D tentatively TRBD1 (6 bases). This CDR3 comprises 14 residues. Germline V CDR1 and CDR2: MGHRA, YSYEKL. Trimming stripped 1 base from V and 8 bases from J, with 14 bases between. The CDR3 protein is CASSQVAGAGGYTF. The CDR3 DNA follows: TGCGCCAGCAGCCAAGTAGCGGGGGCAGGGGGCTACACCTTC.

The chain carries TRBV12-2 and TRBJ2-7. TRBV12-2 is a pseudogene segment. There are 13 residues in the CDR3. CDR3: CASRSHLSYEQYF. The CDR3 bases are TGTGCAAGTCGCTCGCACCTCTCCTACGAGCAGTACTTC.

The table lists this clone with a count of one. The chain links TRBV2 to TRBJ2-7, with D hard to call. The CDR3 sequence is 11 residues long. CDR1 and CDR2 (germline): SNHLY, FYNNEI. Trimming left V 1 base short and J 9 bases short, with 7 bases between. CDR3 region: CASSEVLPQYF. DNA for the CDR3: TGTGCCAGCAGTGAAGTCCTTCCGCAGTACTTC.

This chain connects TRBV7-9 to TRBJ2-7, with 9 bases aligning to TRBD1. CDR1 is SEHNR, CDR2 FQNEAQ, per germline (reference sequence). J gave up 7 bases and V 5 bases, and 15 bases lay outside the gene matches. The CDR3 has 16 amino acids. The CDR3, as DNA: TGTGCCAGCAGCCGCGTCCGGGACAGGGATTTGAGGGAGCAGTACTTC. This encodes CASSRVRDRDLREQYF.

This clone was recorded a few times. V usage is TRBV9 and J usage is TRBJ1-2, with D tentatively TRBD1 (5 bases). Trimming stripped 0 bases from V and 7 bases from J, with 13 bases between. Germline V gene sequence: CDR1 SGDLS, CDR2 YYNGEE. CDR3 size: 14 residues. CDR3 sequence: CASSVESGIGGYTF. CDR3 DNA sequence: TGTGCCAGCAGCGTAGAATCAGGGATCGGTGGCTACACCTTC.

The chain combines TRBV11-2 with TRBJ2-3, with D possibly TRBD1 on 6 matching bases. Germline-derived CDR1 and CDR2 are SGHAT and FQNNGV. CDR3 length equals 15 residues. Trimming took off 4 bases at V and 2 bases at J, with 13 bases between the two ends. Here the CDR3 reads CASSSRQDPTDTQYF. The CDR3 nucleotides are TGTGCCAGCAGCTCTAGACAGGATCCCACAGATACGCAGTATTTT.

For the CDR3, the DNA is TGTGCCAGCAGCCAAACCGGGACGGGGAATCAGCCCCAGCATTTT. It is translated as CASSQTGTGNQPQHF. V gene TRBV4-2 combines with J gene TRBJ1-5, with a tentative D call TRBD1 (5 bases). CDR1 is LGHNA, CDR2 YNFKEQ, per germline. The CDR3 sequence is 15 residues long. Between the trimmed V and J ends, which lost 2 bases and 4 bases, there was a span of 12 bases.

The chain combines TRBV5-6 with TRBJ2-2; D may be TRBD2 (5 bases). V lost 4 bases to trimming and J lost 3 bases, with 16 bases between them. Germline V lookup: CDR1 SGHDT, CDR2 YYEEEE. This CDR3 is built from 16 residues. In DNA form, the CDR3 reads TGTGCCAGCAGCCCGGCTGAGGGAAGGGACACCGGGGAGCTGTTTTTT. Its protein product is CASSPAEGRDTGELFF.

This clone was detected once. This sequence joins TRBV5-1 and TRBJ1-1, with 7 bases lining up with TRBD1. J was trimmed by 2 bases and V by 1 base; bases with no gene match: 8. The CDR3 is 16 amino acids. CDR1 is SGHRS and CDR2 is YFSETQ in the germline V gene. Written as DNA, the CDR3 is TGCGCCAGCAGCTTGCGGCCAGGGGGAACCAACACTGAAGCTTTCTTT. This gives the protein CASSLRPGGTNTEAFF.

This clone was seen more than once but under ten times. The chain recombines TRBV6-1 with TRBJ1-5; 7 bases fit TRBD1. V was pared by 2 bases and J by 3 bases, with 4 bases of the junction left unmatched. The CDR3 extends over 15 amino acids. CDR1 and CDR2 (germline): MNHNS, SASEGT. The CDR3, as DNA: TGTGCCAGCAGTGAATGGGGGACAGACAATCAGCCCCAGCATTTT. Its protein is CASSEWGTDNQPQHF.

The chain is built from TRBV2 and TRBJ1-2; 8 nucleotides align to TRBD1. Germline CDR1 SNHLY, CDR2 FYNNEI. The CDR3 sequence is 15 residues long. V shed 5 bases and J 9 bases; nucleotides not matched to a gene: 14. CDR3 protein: CASSHRQGTRLSYTF. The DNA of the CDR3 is TGTGCCAGCAGTCACCGACAGGGGACAAGATTGAGCTACACCTTC. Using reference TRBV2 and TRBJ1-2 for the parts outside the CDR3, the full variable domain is EPEVTQTPSHQVTQMGQEVILRCVPISNHLYFYWYRQILGQKVEFLVSFYNNEISEKSEIFDDQFSVERPDGSNFTLKIRSTKLEDSAMYFCASSHRQGTRLSYTFGSGTRLTVV.

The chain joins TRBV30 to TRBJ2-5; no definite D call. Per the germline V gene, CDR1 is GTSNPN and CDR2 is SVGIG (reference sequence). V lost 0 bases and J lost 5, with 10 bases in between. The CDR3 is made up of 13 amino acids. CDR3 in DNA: TGTGCCTGGAGTGTACTAAGGTGGGAGACCCAGTACTTC. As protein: CAWSVLRWETQYF.

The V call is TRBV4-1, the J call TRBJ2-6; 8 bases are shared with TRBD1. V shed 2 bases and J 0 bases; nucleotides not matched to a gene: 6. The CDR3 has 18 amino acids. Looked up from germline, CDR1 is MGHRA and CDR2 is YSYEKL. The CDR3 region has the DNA TGCGCCAGCAGCCAATCCGACAGGGGCCCCTCTGGGGCCAACGTCCTGACTTTC. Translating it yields CASSQSDRGPSGANVLTF.

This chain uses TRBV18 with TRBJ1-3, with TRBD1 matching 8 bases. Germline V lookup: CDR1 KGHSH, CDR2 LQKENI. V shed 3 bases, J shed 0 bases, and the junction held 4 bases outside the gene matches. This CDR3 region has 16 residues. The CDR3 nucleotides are TGTGCCAGCTCACCGAGGACAGGGAGCTCTGGAAACACCATATATTTT. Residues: CASSPRTGSSGNTIYF. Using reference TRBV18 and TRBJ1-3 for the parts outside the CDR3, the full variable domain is NAGVMQNPRHLVRRRGQEARLRCSPMKGHSHVYWYRQLPEEGLKFMVYLQKENIIDESGMPKERFSAEFPKEGPSILRIQQVVRGDSAAYFCASSPRTGSSGNTIYFGEGSWLTVV.

The CDR3 region has the DNA TGTGCCAGCAGCTTCCGGGACAGGGTGGGCTCCTACGAGCAGTACTTC. This sequence encodes CASSFRDRVGSYEQYF. This chain uses TRBV7-9 with TRBJ2-7, with 9 bases aligning to TRBD1. Trimming at V came to 3 bases and at J to 0 bases, leaving 6 bases not matched to a gene. The germline gives CDR1 SEHNR, CDR2 FQNEAQ (reference sequence). This CDR3 contains 16 residues.

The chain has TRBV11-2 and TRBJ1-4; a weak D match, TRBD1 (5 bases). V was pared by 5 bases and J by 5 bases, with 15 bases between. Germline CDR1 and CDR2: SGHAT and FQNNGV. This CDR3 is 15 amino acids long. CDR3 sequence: CASSPWGGVNEKLFF. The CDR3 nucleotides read TGTGCCAGCAGCCCCTGGGGGGGGGTCAATGAAAAACTGTTTTTT.

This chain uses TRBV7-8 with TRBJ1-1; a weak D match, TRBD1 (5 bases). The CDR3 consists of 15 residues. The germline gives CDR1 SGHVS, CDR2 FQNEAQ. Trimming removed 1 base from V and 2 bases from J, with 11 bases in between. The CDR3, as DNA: TGTGCCAGCAGCTTAGATGGGAGGGGAAACACTGAAGCTTTCTTT. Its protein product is CASSLDGRGNTEAFF.

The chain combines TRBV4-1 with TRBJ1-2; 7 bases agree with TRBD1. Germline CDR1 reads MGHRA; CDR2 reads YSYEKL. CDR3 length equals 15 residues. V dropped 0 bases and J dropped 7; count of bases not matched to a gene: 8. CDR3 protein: CASSQDVQGGVGYTF. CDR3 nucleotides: TGCGCCAGCAGCCAAGATGTCCAGGGGGGTGTTGGCTACACCTTC.

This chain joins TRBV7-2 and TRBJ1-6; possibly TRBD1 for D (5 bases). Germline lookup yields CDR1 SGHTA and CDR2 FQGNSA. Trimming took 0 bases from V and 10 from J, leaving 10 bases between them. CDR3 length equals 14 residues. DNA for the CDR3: TGTGCCAGCAGCTTAGCCCAGGGAGGCTCACCCCTCCACTTT. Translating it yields CASSLAQGGSPLHF.

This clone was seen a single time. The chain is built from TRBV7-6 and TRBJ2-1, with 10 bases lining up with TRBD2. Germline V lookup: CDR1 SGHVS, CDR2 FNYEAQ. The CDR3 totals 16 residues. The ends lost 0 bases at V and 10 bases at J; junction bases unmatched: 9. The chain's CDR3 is CASSLAAAGGQGEQFF. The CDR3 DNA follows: TGTGCCAGCAGCTTAGCGGCAGCGGGGGGGCAAGGAGAGCAGTTCTTC.

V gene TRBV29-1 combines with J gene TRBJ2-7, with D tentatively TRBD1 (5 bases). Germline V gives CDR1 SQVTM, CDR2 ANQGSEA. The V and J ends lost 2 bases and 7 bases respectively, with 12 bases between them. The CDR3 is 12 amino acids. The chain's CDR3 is CSVEHGHSEQYF. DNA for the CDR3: TGCAGCGTTGAACATGGACATTCAGAGCAGTACTTC.